This T cell receptor beta chain was obtained from a study of shared T cell receptors in the human thymus. The method was immunoSEQ multiplex PCR; TCRdb's version includes in-frame clones alone and lacks a portion of them. The repertoire holds under 450,000 clones, roughly 94% seen once, with around 0.019% in the top ten. V lost 0 bases, J lost 5 bases, and 13 bases lay in between. CDR1 is SGHTA and CDR2 is FQGNSA in the germline V gene. The CDR3 is 15 amino acids. The chain links TRBV7-2 to TRBJ2-5; no definite D call. Sequencing input: thymocytes. This TCR was sampled from a human donor. As DNA, the CDR3 is TGTGCCAGCAGCTTAGCGAAAGGGTTTAGGGAGACCCAGTACTTC. Translated, it gives CASSLAKGFRETQYF.